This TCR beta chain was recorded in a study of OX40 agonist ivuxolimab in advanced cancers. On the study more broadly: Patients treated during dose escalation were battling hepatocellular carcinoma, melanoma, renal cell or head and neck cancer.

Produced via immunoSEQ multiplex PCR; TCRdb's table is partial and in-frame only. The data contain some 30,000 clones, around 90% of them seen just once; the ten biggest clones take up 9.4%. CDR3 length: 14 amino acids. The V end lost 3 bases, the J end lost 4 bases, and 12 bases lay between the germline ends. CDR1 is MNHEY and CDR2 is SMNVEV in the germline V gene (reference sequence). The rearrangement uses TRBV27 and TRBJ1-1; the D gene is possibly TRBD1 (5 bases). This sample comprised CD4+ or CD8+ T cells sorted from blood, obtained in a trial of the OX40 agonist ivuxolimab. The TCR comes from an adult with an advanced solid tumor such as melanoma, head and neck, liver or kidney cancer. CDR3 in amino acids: CASSLGGPGTEAFF. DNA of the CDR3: TGTGCCAGCAGTTTGGGGGGTCCGGGCACTGAAGCTTTCTTT.